Following are 10 T cell receptor beta chains from one sample sequenced in a study of OX40 agonist ivuxolimab in advanced cancers. The library was built by means of the immunoSEQ multiplex PCR assay. TCRdb mirrors the immuneACCESS table, restricted to in-frame sequences. Some clones are absent from its copies; in checked studies, under half trace to an unresolved V gene, and the reason for the others is unknown. The sample table records about 93,000 clones; under 95% of these occur just once. The leading ten clones occupy about 0.51% of the sample. The source was CD4+ or CD8+ T cells sorted from blood, collected in a trial of the OX40 agonist ivuxolimab. These receptors were taken from an adult with an advanced solid tumor such as melanoma, head and neck, liver or kidney cancer.

The chain recombines TRBV5-1 with TRBJ1-1; 10 bases agree with TRBD1. Looked up from germline, CDR1 is SGHRS and CDR2 is YFSETQ. The CDR3 has 15 residues. With 4 bases clipped from V and 6 bases from J, the junction kept 9 bases outside the gene matches. In nucleotides, the CDR3 is TGCGCCAGCAGCGTCGAGACAGGGGGCCTCGCTGAAGCTTTCTTT. Translated, it gives CASSVETGGLAEAFF.

In its sample, this clone was seen a few times. The rearrangement joins TRBV9 to TRBJ2-4; no definite D call. Germline V lookup: CDR1 SGDLS, CDR2 YYNGEE. The length of the CDR3 is 14 residues. The ends were cut back, 0 bases at V and 1 base at J, with 5 bases in the middle. CDR3 bases: TGTGCCAGCAGCGTAGATTTCGCCAAAAACATTCAGTACTTC. This codes for CASSVDFAKNIQYF.

The chain combines TRBV5-1 with TRBJ1-4, with 7 bases lining up with TRBD1. Germline lookup yields CDR1 SGHRS and CDR2 YFSETQ. The CDR3 runs 14 residues. V was pared by 0 bases and J by 6 bases, with 2 bases of the junction left unmatched. DNA for the CDR3: TGCGCCAGCAGCTTGGACAGGGGAGATGAAAAACTGTTTTTT. It specifies CASSLDRGDEKLFF.

This sequence joins TRBV27 and TRBJ2-7; possibly TRBD2 for D (5 bases). Germline V lookup: CDR1 MNHEY, CDR2 SMNVEV (reference sequence). The CDR3 length is 13 residues. The V end lost 8 bases, the J end lost 1 base, and 12 bases lay between the germline ends. The CDR3 DNA is TGTGCCAGCTTTACCGGGATTTCCTACGAGCAGTACTTC. As protein: CASFTGISYEQYF.

V is TRBV7-8 and J is TRBJ2-7; D perhaps matches TRBD1 (6 bases). The V gene's germline CDR1 is SGHVS and CDR2 FQNEAQ. CDR3 length: 15 residues. The V end was cut by 1 base, the J end by 6 bases, with 16 bases between. The CDR3 bases are TGTGCCAGCAGCTTAGTAAGTCAGGGGCTAGGCGAGCAGTACTTC. Its translation: CASSLVSQGLGEQYF.

V is TRBV19 and J is TRBJ1-5; no clear D. Germline CDR1 LNHDA, CDR2 SQIVND (reference sequence). V dropped 3 bases and J dropped 9 bases, with 15 bases sitting between them. The CDR3 runs 14 residues. CDR3 loop: CASSMEGTFTPQHF. Written as DNA, the CDR3 is TGTGCCAGTAGTATGGAGGGCACGTTTACGCCCCAGCATTTT.

This clone turned up a few times. The chain couples TRBV20-1 to TRBJ1-1; D is undetermined. CDR1 and CDR2 (germline): DFQATT, SNEGSKA (reference sequence). The ends were cut back, 6 bases at V and 11 bases at J, with 16 bases in the middle. CDR3 length: 11 amino acids. Written as DNA, the CDR3 is TGCAGTGCGAAGCTGGGCCGGACGGCTTTCTTT. Its translation is CSAKLGRTAFF.

J is TRBJ2-7 and V is TRBV7-3; the D gene could be TRBD1 or TRBD2 (6 bases each). The length of the CDR3 is 15 residues. Germline CDR1 reads SGHTA; CDR2 reads FQGTGA. The ends were cut back, 2 bases at V and 4 bases at J, with 15 bases in the middle. The CDR3 sequence is CASSLSPGEAYEQYF. The CDR3 bases are TGTGCCAGCAGCTTATCCCCAGGGGAGGCGTACGAGCAGTACTTC.

This clone has just one count. The chain links TRBV9 to TRBJ2-2, with 7 bases matching TRBD2. J lost 6 bases, V lost 0 bases, and 8 bases had no gene match. Germline V gene lookup returns CDR1 SGDLS and CDR2 YYNGEE. This CDR3 is 16 amino acids long. The CDR3 bases are TGTGCCAGCAGCGTAGCTTTATGGGGAGGGGCCGGGGAGCTGTTTTTT. Translating it yields CASSVALWGGAGELFF.

The DNA of the CDR3 is TGTGCCTGGAGTTCCCCGGGGGGGGAAGTGGACACAGATACGCAGTATTTT. It is translated as CAWSSPGGEVDTDTQYF. The chain employs TRBV30 and TRBJ2-3; TRBD2 matches 8 bases. Germline V gene data show CDR1 as GTSNPN and CDR2 as SVGIG (reference sequence). The CDR3 runs 17 residues. V lost 2 bases, J lost 2 bases, and 12 bases stayed unmatched.